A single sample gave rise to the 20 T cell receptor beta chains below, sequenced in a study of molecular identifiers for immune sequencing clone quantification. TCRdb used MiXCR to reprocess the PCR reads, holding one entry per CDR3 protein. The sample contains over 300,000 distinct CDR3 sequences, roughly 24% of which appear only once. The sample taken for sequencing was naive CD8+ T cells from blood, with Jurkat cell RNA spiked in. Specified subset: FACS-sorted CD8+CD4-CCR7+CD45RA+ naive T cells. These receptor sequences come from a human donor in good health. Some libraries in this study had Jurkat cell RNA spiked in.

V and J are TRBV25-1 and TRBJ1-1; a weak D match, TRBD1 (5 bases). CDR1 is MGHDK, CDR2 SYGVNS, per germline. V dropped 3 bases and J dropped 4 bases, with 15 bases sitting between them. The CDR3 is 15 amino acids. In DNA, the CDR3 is TGTGCCAGCAGTGACAGGGTTGGGGCGGCCACTGAAGCTTTCTTT. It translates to CASSDRVGAATEAFF.

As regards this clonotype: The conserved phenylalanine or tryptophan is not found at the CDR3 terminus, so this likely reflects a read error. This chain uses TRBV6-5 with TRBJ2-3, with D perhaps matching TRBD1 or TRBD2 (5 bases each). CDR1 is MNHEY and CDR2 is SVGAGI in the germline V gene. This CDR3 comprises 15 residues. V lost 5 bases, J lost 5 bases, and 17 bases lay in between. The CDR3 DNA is TGTGCCAGCAGTAAGGACGAGGGGTATGAAGATACGCAGTATTCT. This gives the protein CASSKDEGYEDTQYS.

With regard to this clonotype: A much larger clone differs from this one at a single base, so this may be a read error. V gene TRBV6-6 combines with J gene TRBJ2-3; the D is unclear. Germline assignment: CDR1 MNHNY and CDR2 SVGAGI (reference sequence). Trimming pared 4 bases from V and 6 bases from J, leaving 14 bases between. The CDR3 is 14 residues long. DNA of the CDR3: TGTGCCAGCAGTTCGTCCTCCCTGCGGGATACGCAGTATTTT. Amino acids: CASSSSSLRDTQYF.

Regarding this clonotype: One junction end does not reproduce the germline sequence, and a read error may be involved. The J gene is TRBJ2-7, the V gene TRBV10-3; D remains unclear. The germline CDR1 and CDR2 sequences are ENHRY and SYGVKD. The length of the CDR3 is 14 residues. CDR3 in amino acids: CTISDLPSFYHQYF. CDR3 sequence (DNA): TGTACCATCAGTGACCTCCCCAGCTTCTACCACCAATACTTC.

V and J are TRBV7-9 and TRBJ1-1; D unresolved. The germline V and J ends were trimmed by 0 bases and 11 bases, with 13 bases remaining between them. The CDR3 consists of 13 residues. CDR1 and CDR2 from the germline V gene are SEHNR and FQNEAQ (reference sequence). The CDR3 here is CASSLAVSEWAFF. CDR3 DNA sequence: TGTGCCAGCAGCTTAGCGGTGTCAGAGTGGGCTTTCTTT. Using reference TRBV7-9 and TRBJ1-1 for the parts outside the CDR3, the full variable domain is DTGVSQNPRHKITKRGQNVTFRCDPISEHNRLYWYRQTLGQGPEFLTYFQNEAQLEKSRLLSDRFSAERPKGSFSTLEIQRTEQGDSAMYLCASSLAVSEWAFFGQGTRLTVV.

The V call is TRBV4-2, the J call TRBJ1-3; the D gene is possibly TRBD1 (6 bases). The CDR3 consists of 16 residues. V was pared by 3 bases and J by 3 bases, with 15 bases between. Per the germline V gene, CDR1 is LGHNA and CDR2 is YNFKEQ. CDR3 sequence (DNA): TGTGCCAGCAGCCAGGATAACAGGGAAAGTGGAAACACCATATATTTT. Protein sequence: CASSQDNRESGNTIYF.

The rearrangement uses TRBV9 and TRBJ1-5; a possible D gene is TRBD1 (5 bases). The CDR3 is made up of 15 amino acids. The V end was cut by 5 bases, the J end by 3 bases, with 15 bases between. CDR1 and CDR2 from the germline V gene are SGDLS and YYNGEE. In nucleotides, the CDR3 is TGTGCCAGCAGGATTCTTGACAGCTACAATCAGCCCCAGCATTTT. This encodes CASRILDSYNQPQHF.

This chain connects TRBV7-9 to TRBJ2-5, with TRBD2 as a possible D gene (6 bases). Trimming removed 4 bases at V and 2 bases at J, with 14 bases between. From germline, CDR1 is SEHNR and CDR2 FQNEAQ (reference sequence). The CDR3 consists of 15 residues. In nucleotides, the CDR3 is TGTGCCAGCAGCTCCGGCCGGGACTTACAAGAGACCCAGTACTTC. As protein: CASSSGRDLQETQYF.

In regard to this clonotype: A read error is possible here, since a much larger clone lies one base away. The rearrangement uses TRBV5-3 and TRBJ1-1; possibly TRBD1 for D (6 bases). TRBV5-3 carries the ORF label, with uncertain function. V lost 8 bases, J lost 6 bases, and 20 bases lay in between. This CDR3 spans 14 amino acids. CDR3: CASSGPDSGPEAFF. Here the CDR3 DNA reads TGTGCCAGCAGCGGCCCGGACAGTGGGCCTGAAGCTTTCTTT.

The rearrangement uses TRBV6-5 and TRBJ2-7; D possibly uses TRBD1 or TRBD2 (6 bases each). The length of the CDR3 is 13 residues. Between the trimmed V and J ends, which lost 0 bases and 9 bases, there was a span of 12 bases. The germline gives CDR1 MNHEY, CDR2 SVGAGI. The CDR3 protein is CASSYSSGARQYF. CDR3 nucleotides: TGTGCCAGCAGTTACTCTTCGGGGGCCCGGCAGTACTTC.

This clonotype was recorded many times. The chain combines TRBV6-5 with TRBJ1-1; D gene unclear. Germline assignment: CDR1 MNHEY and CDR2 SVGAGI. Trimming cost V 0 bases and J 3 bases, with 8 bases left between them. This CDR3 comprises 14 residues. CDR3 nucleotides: TGTGCCAGCAGTTACTCGAGACCGGACACTGAAGCTTTCTTT. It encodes CASSYSRPDTEAFF.

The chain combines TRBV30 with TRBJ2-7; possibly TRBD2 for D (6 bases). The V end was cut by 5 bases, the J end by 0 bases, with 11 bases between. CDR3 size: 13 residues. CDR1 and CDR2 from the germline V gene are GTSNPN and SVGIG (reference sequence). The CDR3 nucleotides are TGTGCCTGGCAGGGAGGCGACTCCTACGAGCAGTACTTC. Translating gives CAWQGGDSYEQYF.

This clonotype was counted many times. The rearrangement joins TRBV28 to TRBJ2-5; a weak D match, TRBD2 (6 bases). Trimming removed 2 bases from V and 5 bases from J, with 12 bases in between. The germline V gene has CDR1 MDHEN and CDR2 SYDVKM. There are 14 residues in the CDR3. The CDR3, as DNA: TGTGCCAGCAGTTTACTAGCGACACGGGAGACCCAGTACTTC. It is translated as CASSLLATRETQYF.

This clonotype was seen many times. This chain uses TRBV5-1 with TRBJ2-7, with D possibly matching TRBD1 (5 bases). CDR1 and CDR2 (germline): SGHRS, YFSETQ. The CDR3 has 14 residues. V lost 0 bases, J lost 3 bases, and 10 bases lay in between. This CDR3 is CASSLAVGDYEQYF. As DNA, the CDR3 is TGCGCCAGCAGCTTGGCCGTAGGGGACTACGAGCAGTACTTC. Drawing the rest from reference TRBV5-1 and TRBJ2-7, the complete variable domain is KAGVTQTPRYLIKTRGQQVTLSCSPISGHRSVSWYQQTPGQGLQFLFEYFSETQRNKGNFPGRFSGRQFSNSRSEMNVSTLELGDSALYLCASSLAVGDYEQYFGPGTRLTVT.

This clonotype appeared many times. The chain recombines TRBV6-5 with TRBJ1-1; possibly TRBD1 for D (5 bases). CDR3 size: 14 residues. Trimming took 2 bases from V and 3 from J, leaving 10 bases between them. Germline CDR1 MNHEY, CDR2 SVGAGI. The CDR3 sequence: CASSYTDTYTEAFF. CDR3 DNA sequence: TGTGCCAGCAGTTACACGGACACCTACACTGAAGCTTTCTTT.

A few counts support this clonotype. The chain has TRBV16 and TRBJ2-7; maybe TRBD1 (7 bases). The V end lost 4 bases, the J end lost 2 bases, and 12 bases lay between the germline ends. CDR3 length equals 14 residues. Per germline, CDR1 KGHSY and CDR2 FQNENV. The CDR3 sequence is CASSRGDSPYEQYF. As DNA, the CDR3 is TGTGCCAGCAGCCGCGGGGACAGTCCCTACGAGCAGTACTTC.

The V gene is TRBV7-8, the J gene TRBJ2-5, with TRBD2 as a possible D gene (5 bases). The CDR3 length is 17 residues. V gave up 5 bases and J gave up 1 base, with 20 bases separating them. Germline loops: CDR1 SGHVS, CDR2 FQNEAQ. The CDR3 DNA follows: TGTGCCAGCAGCGTAAGGGAGACGGAAGTCGTCCAAGAGACCCAGTACTTC. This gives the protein CASSVRETEVVQETQYF.

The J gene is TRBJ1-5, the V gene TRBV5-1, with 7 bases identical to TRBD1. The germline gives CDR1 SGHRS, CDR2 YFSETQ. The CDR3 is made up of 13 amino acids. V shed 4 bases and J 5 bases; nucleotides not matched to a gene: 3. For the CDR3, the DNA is TGCGCCAGCAGCCGGGACAGCTATCAGCCCCAGCATTTT. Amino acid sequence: CASSRDSYQPQHF.

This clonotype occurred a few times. The CDR3: CAWSPTGIYGYTF. In nucleotides, the CDR3 is TGTGCCTGGAGTCCGACAGGGATCTATGGCTACACCTTC. The rearrangement uses TRBV30 and TRBJ1-2; 7 nucleotides match TRBD1. The germline gives CDR1 GTSNPN, CDR2 SVGIG (reference sequence). The CDR3 runs 13 residues. V dropped 2 bases and J dropped 4; count of bases not matched to a gene: 4.

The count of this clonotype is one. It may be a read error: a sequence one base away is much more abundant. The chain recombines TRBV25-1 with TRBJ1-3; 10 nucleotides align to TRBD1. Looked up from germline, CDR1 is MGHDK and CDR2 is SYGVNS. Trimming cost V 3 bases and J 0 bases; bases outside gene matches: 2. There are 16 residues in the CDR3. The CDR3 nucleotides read TGTGCCAGCAGTGAGACAGGGGGCTACTCTGGAAACACCATATATTTT. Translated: CASSETGGYSGNTIYF.